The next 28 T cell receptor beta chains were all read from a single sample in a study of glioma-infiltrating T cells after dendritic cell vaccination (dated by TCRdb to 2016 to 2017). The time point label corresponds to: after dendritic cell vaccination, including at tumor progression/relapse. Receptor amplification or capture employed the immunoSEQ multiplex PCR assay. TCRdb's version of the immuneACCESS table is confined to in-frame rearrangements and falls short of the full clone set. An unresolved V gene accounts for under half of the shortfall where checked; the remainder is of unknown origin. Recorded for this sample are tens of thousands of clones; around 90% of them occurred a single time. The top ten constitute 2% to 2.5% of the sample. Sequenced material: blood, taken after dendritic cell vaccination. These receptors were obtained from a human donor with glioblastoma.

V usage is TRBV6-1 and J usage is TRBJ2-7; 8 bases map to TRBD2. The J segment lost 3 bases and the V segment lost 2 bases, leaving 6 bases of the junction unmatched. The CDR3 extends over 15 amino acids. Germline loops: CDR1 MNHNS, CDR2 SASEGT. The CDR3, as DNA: TGTGCCAGCAGTGAACGGCCCGGGGGGGTCTACGAGCAGTACTTC. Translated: CASSERPGGVYEQYF.

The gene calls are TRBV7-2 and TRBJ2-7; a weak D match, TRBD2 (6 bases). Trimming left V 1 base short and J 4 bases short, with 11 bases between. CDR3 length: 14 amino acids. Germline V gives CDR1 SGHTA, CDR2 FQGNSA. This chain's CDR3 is CASSLGPREYEQYF. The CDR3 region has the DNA TGTGCCAGCAGCTTAGGTCCCCGGGAGTACGAGCAGTACTTC.

CDR3 loop: CASSYGGRGGTYEQYF. In DNA, the CDR3 is TGTGCCAGCAGTTACGGGGGGAGGGGTGGCACCTACGAGCAGTACTTC. This chain connects TRBV6-5 to TRBJ2-7; 7 bases are a match to TRBD2. This CDR3 contains 16 residues. The germline V gene encodes CDR1 MNHEY and CDR2 SVGAGI. Trimming took 2 bases from V and 2 from J; bases not matched to a gene: 9.

The CDR3 DNA sequence: TGCGCCAGCAGTCTCGGGACAGTAGAAGATAATTCACCCCTCCACTTT. This codes for CASSLGTVEDNSPLHF. The chain recombines TRBV5-1 with TRBJ1-6, with 7 positions matching TRBD1. The CDR3 sequence is 16 residues long. V lost 5 bases, J lost 5 bases, and 10 bases stayed unmatched. The V gene's germline CDR1 is SGHRS and CDR2 YFSETQ.

The CDR3 is CASSLDFTMGGAQYF. The CDR3 DNA reads as TGTGCCAGCAGCTTAGATTTCACTATGGGAGGGGCGCAGTATTTT. The J gene is TRBJ2-3, the V gene TRBV11-2; TRBD2 matches 7 bases. Germline loops: CDR1 SGHAT, CDR2 FQNNGV. After removal of 0 bases from V and 10 bases from J, the junction contained 10 bases not matched to a gene. CDR3 length: 15 amino acids.

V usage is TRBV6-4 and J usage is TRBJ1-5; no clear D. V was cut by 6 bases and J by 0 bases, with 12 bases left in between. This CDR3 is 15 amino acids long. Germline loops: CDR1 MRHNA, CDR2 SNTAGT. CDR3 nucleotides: TGTGCCAGCAGGGCCCAGTGGAGTAGCAATCAGCCCCAGCATTTT. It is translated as CASRAQWSSNQPQHF.

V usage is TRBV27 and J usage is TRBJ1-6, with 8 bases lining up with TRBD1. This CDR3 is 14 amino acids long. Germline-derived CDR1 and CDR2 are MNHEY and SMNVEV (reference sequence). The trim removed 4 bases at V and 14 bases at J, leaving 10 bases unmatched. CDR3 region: CASSSTGAATSLHF. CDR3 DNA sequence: TGTGCCAGCAGTTCGACAGGGGCGGCTACGTCCCTCCACTTT.

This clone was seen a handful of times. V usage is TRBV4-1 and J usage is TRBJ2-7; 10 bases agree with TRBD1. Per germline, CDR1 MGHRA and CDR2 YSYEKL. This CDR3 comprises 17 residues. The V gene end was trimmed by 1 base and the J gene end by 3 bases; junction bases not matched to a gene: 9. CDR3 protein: CASSQGAGTGVSYEQYF. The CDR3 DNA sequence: TGCGCCAGCAGCCAAGGGGCCGGGACAGGGGTGAGCTACGAGCAGTACTTC.

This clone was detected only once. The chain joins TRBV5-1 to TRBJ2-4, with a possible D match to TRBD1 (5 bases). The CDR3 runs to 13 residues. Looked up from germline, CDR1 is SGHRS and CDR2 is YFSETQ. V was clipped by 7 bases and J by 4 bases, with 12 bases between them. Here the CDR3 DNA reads TGCGCCAGCGCCCAGGGCTCAAAAAACATTCAGTACTTC. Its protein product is CASAQGSKNIQYF. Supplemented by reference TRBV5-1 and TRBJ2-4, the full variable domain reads KAGVTQTPRYLIKTRGQQVTLSCSPISGHRSVSWYQQTPGQGLQFLFEYFSETQRNKGNFPGRFSGRQFSNSRSEMNVSTLELGDSALYLCASAQGSKNIQYFGAGTRLSVL.

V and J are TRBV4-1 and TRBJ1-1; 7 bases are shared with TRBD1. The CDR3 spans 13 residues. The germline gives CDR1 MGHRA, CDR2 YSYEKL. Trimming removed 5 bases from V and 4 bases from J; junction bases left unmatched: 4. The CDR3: CASSRQGGTEAFF. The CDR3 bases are TGCGCCAGCAGCAGGCAGGGGGGCACTGAAGCTTTCTTT.

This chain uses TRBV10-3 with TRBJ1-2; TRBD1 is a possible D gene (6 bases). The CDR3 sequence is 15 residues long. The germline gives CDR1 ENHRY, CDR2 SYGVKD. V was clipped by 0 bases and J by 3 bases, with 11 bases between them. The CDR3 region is CAISESLRGYYGYTF. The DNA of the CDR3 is TGTGCCATCAGTGAGTCCCTGAGGGGGTACTATGGCTACACCTTC.

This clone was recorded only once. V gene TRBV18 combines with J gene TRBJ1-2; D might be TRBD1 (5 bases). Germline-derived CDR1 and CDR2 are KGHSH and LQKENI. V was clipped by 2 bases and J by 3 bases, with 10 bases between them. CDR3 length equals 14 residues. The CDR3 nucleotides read TGTGCCAGCTCACCAGGACAAACCCACTATGGCTACACCTTC. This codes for CASSPGQTHYGYTF.

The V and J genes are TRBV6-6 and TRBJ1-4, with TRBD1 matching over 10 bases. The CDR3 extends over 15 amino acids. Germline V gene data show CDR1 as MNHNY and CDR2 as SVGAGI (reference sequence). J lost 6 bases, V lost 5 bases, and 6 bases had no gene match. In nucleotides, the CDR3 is TGTGCCAGCAGTGACCCCGGGACAGGGGATGAAAAACTGTTTTTT. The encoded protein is CASSDPGTGDEKLFF.

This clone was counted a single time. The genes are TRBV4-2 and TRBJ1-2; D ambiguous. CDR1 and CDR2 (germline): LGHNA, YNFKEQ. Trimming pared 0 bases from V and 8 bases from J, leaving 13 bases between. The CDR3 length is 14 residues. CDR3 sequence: CASSQELAKRGYTF. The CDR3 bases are TGTGCCAGCAGCCAAGAATTGGCGAAGCGGGGCTACACCTTC.

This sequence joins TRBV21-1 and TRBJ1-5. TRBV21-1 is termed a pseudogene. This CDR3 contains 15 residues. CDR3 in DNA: TGTGCCAGCAGCAATCCCCCGCTCGGGGGACAGCCCCAGCATTTT. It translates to CASSNPPLGGQPQHF.

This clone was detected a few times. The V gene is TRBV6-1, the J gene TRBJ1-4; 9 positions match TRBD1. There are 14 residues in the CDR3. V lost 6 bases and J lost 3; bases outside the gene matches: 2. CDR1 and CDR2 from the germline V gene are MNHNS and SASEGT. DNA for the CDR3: TGTGCCAGCAGCGGGACAGGGTCTAATGAAAAACTGTTTTTT. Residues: CASSGTGSNEKLFF.

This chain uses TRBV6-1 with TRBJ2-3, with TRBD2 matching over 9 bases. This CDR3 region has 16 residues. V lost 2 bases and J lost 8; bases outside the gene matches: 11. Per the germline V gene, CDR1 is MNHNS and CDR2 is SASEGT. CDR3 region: CASSERDGGGATTQYF. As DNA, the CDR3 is TGTGCCAGCAGTGAAAGGGACGGCGGGGGGGCCACTACGCAGTATTTT.

The CDR3 region is CASTAGGRDEQYF. The CDR3 DNA reads as TGCGCCAGCACCGCGGGTGGGAGGGACGAGCAGTACTTC. The chain couples TRBV10-1 to TRBJ2-7; 7 positions match TRBD2. Germline CDR1 WNHNN, CDR2 SYGVQD (reference sequence). The CDR3 is 13 amino acids. Trimming took 7 bases from V and 5 from J; bases not matched to a gene: 8.

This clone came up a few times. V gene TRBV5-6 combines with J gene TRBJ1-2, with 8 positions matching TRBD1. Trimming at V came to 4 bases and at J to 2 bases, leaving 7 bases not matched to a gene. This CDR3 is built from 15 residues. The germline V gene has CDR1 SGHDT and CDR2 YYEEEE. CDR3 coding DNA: TGTGCCAGCAGCGCTTCCTGGACAGGGAACTATGGCTACACCTTC. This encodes CASSASWTGNYGYTF.

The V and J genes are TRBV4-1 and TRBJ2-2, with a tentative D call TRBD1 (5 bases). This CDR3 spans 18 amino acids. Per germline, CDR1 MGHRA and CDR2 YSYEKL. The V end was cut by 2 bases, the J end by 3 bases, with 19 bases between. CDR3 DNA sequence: TGCGCCAGCAGCCAACGCTTAATCGGCAGGGTTTACACCGGGGAGCTGTTTTTT. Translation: CASSQRLIGRVYTGELFF.

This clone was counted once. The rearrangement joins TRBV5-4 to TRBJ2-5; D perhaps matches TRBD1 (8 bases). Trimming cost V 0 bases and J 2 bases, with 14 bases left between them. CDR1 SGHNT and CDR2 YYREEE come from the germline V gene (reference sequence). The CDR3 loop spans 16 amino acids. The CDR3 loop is CASSLGGGTGQETQYF. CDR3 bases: TGTGCCAGCAGCTTGGGGGGAGGGACAGGTCAAGAGACCCAGTACTTC.

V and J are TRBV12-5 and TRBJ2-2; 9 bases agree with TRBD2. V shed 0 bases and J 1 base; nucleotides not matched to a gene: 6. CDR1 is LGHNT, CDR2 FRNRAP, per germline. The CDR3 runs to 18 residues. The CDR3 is CASGLVLWTSENTGELFF. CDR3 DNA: TGTGCTAGTGGTTTGGTACTATGGACTAGCGAGAACACCGGGGAGCTGTTTTTT.

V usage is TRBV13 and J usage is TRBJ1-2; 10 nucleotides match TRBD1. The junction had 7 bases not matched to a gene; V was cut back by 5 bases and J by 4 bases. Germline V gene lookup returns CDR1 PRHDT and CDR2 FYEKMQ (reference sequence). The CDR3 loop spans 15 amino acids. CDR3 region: CASSPTGGAGYGYTF. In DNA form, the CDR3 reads TGTGCCAGCAGCCCGACAGGGGGCGCTGGCTATGGCTACACCTTC.

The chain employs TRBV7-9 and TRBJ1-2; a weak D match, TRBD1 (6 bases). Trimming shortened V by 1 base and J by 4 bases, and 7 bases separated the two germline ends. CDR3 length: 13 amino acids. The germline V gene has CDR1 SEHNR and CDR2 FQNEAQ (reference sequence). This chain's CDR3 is CASSLGGGYGYTF. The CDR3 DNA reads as TGTGCCAGCAGCTTAGGAGGGGGCTATGGCTACACCTTC. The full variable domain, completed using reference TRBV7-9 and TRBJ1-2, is DTGVSQNPRHKITKRGQNVTFRCDPISEHNRLYWYRQTLGQGPEFLTYFQNEAQLEKSRLLSDRFSAERPKGSFSTLEIQRTEQGDSAMYLCASSLGGGYGYTFGSGTRLTVV.

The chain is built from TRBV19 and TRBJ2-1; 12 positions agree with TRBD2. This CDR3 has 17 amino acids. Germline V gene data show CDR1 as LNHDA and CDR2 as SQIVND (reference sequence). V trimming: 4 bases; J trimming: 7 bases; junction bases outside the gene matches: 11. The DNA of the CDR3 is TGTGCCAGTAGTACATACCTAGCGGGGGGGCCCACTAATGAGCAGTTCTTC. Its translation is CASSTYLAGGPTNEQFF. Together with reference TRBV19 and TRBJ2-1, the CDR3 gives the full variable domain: DGGITQSPKYLFRKEGQNVTLSCEQNLNHDAMYWYRQDPGQGLRLIYYSQIVNDFQKGDIAEGYSVSREKKESFPLTVTSAQKNPTAFYLCASSTYLAGGPTNEQFFGPGTRLTVL.

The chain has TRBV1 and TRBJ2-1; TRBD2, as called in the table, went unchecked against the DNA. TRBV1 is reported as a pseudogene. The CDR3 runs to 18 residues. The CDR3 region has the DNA TGCACCAGCAGCCAAGTTTCTGGCGGGCTAGAGGTTTACAATGAGCAGTTCTTC. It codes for CTSSQVSGGLEVYNEQFF.

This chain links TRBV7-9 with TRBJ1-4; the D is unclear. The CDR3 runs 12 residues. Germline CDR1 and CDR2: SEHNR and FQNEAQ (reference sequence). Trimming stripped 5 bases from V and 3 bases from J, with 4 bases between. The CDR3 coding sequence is TGTGCCAGCAGCCGTCCTAATGAAAAACTGTTTTTT. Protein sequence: CASSRPNEKLFF.

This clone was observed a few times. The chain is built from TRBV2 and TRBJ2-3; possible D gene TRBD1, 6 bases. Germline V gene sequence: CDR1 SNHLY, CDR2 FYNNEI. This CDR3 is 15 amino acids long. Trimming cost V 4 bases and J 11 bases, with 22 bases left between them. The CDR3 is CASSGTLGRGGVQYF. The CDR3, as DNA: TGTGCCAGCAGTGGAACCCTAGGCCGAGGGGGAGTGCAGTATTTT.